This T cell receptor (beta chain) was obtained from a study of T cells in Graves' hyperthyroidism and ophthalmopathy. Researchers amplified the TCR beta CDR3 regions from RNA transcripts. Primed by the HTBI set, a first-round RT-PCR was run on the TCR CDR3. TCRdb re-called the multiplex PCR reads with MiXCR, one entry per CDR3 protein. Among about 640,000 distinct CDR3 sequences listed, 20% to 25% were seen once. There are 14 residues in the CDR3. V was cut by 0 bases and J by 4 bases, with 11 bases left in between. Germline CDR1 is SGDLS and CDR2 is YYNGEE. The rearrangement joins TRBV9 to TRBJ2-7; a possible D gene is TRBD1 (6 bases). The source material was blood. The sequence came from a man aged 25-45 years with Graves' ophthalmopathy. Written as DNA, the CDR3 is TGTGCCAGCAGCGTAGAGGGACAATCGTACGAGCAGTACTTC. It specifies CASSVEGQSYEQYF.